This T cell receptor beta chain was identified during a study of T cell clones after liver transplantation. Sequenced by immunoSEQ multiplex PCR; TCRdb stores in-frame clones only, minus some. The sample carries over 45,000 clones, roughly 74% recorded once. Trimming left V 0 bases short and J 6 bases short, with 5 bases between. The CDR3 covers 12 residues. Germline values: CDR1 MNHNY, CDR2 SVGAGI (reference sequence). CD3+CD4+ and CD3+CD8+ cells were FACS-sorted from thawed unstimulated PBMCs. This TCR was recovered from a human patient who received a liver transplant. The T cells may come from the graft donor. Material: CD4+ T cells from blood, obtained roughly 55 months after liver transplant. This chain links TRBV6-6 with TRBJ1-1; D ambiguous. The CDR3 bases are TGTGCCAGCAGTTACTCGGCGGCTGAAGCTTTCTTT. This translates into CASSYSAAEAFF.